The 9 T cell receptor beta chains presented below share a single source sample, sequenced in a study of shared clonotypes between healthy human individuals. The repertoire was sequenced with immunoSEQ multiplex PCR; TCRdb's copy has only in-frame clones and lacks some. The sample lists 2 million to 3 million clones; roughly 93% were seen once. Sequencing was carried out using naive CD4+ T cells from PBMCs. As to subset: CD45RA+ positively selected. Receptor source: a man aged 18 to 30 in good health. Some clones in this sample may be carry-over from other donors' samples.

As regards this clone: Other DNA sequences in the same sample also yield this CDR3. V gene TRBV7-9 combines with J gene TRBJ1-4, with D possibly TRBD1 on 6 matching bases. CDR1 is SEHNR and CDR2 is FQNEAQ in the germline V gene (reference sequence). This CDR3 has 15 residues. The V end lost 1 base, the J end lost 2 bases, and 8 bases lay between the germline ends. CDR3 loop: CASSLVGGTNEKLFF. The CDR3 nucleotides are TGTGCCAGCAGCTTAGTCGGGGGCACTAATGAAAAACTGTTTTTT.

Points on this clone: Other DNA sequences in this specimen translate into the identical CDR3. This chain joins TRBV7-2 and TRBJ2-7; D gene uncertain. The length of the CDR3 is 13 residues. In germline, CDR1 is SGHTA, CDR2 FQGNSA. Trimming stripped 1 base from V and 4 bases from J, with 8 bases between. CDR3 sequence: CASSLDPPYEQYF. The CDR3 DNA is TGTGCCAGCAGCTTAGATCCCCCTTACGAGCAGTACTTC.

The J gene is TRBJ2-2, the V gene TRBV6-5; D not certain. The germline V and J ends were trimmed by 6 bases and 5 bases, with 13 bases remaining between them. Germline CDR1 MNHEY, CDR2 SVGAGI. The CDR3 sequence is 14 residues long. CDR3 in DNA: TGTGCCAGCAGGGGGAATCAATGGACCGGGGAGCTGTTTTTT. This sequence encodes CASRGNQWTGELFF.

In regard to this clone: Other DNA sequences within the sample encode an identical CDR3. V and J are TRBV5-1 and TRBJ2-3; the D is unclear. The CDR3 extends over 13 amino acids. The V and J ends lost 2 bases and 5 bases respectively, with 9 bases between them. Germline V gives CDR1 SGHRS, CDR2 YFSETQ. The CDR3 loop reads CASSFPGGDTQYF. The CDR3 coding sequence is TGCGCCAGCAGCTTCCCAGGCGGAGATACGCAGTATTTT.

The CDR3 region is CASSFRPGQPGGPFYEQYF. The CDR3 DNA reads TGTGCCAGCAGTTTCCGCCCGGGACAGCCAGGAGGACCTTTCTACGAGCAGTACTTC. The chain employs TRBV27 and TRBJ2-7; 7 nucleotides agree with TRBD1. This CDR3 is built from 19 residues. Per the germline V gene, CDR1 is MNHEY and CDR2 is SMNVEV (reference sequence). Germline trimming cut 3 bases from V and 3 bases from J; bases unmatched to any gene: 20.

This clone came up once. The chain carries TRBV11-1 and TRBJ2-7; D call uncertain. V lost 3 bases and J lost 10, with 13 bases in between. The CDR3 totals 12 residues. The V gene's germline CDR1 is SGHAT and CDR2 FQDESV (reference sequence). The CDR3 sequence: CASSFYGSFQYF. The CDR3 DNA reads TGTGCCAGCAGCTTTTATGGCTCCTTCCAGTACTTC. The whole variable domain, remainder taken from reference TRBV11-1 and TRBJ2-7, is EAEVAQSPRYKITEKSQAVAFWCDPISGHATLYWYRQILGQGPELLVQFQDESVVDDSQLPKDRFSAERLKGVDSTLKIQPAELGDSAMYLCASSFYGSFQYFGPGTRLTVT.

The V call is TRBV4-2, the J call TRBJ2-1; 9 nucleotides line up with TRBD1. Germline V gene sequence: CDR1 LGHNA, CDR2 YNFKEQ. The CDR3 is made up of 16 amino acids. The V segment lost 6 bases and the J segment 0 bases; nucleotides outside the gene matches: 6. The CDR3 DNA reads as TGTGCCAGCAGTCTACAGGGGGCCTCCTCCTACAATGAGCAGTTCTTC. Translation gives CASSLQGASSYNEQFF.

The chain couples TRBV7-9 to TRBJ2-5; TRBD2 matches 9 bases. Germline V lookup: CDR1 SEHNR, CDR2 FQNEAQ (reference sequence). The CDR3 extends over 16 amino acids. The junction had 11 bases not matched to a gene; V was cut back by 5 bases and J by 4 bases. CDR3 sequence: CASSLQRGTSTETQYF. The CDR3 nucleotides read TGTGCCAGCAGCCTCCAAAGAGGGACTAGCACAGAGACCCAGTACTTC.

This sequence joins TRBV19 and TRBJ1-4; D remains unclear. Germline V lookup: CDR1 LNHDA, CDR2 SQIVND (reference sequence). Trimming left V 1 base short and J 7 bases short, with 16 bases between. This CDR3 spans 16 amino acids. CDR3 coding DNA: TGTGCCAGTAGTATAGGGTCCGGACCCGTGGGTGAAAAACTGTTTTTT. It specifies CASSIGSGPVGEKLFF.